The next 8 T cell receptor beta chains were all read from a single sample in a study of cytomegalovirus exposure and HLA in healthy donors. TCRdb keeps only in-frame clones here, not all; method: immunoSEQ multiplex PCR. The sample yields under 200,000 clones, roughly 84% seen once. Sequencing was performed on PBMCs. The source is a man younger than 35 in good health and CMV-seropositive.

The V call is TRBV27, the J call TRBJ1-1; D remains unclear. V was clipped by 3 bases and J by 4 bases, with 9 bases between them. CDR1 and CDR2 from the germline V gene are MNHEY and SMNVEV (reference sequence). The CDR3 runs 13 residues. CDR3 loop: CASSLIRGTEAFF. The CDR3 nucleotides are TGTGCCAGCAGTTTGATCCGGGGCACTGAAGCTTTCTTT.

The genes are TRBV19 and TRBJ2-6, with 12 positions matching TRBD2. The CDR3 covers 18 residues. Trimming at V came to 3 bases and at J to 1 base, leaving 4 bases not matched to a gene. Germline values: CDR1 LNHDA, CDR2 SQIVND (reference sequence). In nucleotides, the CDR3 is TGTGCCAGTAGTATGCGCGGACTAGCGGGGTCTGGGGCCAACGTCCTGACTTTC. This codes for CASSMRGLAGSGANVLTF.

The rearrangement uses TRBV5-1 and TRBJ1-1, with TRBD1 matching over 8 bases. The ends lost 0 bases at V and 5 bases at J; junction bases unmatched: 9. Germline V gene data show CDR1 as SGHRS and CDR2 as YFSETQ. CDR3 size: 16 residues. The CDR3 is CASSLGPGGAGTEAFF. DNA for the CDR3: TGCGCCAGCAGCTTGGGCCCAGGGGGCGCGGGGACTGAAGCTTTCTTT.

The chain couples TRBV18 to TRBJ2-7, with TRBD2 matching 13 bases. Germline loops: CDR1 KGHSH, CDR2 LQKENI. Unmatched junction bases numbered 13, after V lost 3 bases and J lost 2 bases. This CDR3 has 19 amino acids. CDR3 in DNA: TGTGCCAGCTCACCGATCGGACTAGCGGGAGATAAAAGGGCCTACGAGCAGTACTTC. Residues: CASSPIGLAGDKRAYEQYF.

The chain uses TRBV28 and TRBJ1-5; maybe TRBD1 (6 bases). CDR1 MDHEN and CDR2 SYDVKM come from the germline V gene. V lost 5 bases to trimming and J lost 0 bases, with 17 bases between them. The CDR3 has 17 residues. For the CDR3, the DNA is TGTGCCAGCAGTCCCCGGGCAGGGGTCGTTAGCAATCAGCCCCAGCATTTT. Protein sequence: CASSPRAGVVSNQPQHF. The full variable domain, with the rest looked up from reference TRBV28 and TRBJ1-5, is DVKVTQSSRYLVKRTGEKVFLECVQDMDHENMFWYRQDPGLGLRLIYFSYDVKMKEKGDIPEGYSVSREKKERFSLILESASTNQTSMYLCASSPRAGVVSNQPQHFGDGTRLSIL.

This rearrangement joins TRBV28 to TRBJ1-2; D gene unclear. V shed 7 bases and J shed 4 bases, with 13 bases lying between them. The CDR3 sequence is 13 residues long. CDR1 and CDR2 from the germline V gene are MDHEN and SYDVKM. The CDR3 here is CASTARPGYGYTF. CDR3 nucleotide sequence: TGTGCCAGCACCGCACGGCCAGGCTATGGCTACACCTTC.

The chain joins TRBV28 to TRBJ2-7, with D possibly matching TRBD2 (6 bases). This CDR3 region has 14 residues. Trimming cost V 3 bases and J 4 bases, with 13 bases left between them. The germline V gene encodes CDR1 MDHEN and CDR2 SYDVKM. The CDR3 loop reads CASSFGRDGYEQYF. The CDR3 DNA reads TGTGCCAGCAGTTTCGGGCGGGACGGATACGAGCAGTACTTC. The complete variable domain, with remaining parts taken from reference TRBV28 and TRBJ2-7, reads DVKVTQSSRYLVKRTGEKVFLECVQDMDHENMFWYRQDPGLGLRLIYFSYDVKMKEKGDIPEGYSVSREKKERFSLILESASTNQTSMYLCASSFGRDGYEQYFGPGTRLTVT.

This CDR3 reads CASSLGDKTINIQYF. CDR3 DNA sequence: TGTGCCAGCAGCTTGGGGGACAAAACAATAAACATTCAGTACTTC. The chain is built from TRBV5-6 and TRBJ2-4, with D tentatively TRBD1 (6 bases). The germline V gene has CDR1 SGHDT and CDR2 YYEEEE. Deletions cut 0 bases from V and 6 bases from J, with 13 bases between. The CDR3 contains 15 residues. The variable domain in full, completed from reference TRBV5-6 and TRBJ2-4, reads DAGVTQSPTHLIKTRGQQVTLRCSPKSGHDTVSWYQQALGQGPQFIFQYYEEEERQRGNFPDRFSGHQFPNYSSELNVNALLLGDSALYLCASSLGDKTINIQYFGAGTRLSVL.